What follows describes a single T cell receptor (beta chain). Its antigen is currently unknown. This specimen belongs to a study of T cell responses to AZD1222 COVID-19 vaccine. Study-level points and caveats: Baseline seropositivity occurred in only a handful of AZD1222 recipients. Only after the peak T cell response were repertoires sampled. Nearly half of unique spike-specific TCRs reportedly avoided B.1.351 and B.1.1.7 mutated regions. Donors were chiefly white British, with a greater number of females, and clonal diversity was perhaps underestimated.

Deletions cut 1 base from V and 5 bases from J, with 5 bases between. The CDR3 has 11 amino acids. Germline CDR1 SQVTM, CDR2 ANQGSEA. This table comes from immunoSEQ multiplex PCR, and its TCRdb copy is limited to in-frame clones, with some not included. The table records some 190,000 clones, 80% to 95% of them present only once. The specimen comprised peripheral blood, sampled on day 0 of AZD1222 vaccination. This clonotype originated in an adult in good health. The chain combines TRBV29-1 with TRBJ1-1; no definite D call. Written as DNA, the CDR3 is TGCAGCGTTGAAGGTAATACTGAAGCTTTCTTT. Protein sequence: CSVEGNTEAFF.